This T cell receptor beta chain derives from a study of blood T cells in healthy people across ages. Study-level results: It was the long-lived donors that had more naive CD4+ cells and higher diversity than aged donors.

The V gene's germline CDR1 is MNHEY and CDR2 SVGAGI. Losses at the gene ends were 7 bases for V and 4 bases for J; bases not matched to a gene: 8. This CDR3 region has 14 residues. This clonotype showed up just a few times. Its antigen is not known. A much larger clone differs from this one at a single base, so this may be a read error. Researchers collected 7.5 to 10 milliliters of peripheral blood from every single donor. Isolated PBMCs totaled at least 7 million in each sample. Each sample yielded at least 6 micrograms of PBMC total RNA. A second PCR of about 7 to 12 cycles used a sample-barcoded 5' primer and a J-beta primer mix. TCRdb reprocessed the 5' RACE reads via MiXCR and lists one record per CDR3 protein. Among 380,000 or so distinct CDR3 sequences listed, approximately 52% were seen once.

The V call is TRBV6-5, the J call TRBJ1-2; 8 nucleotides line up with TRBD1. The receptor was derived from a man in his 60s in good health. The sample taken for sequencing was blood. The CDR3 loop reads CASTDRGAGYGYTF. The DNA of the CDR3 is TGTGCCAGCACCGACAGGGGCGCGGGCTATGGCTACACCTTC.